What follows are 9 T cell receptor beta chains derived from one specimen sequenced in a study of T cells in women clearing cervical HPV infection. Sequenced by immunoSEQ multiplex PCR; TCRdb stores in-frame clones only, minus some. The repertoire table contains over 15,000 clones. Material for sequencing was blood buffy coat. The receptors derive from a woman between 18 and 70 years old with a cervical HPV16 infection that either progressed to CIN3+ or cleared (not recorded which).

For this clone: The sequence runs out 3 residues before the end of the CDR3; the remainder is reconstructed from the germline J gene. The chain employs TRBV19 and TRBJ1-2; D remains ambiguous. Trimming took off 3 bases at V and 6 bases at J, with 5 bases between the two ends. This CDR3 contains 11 residues. Germline V CDR1 and CDR2: LNHDA, SQIVND (reference sequence). CDR3 loop: CASSIKDGYTF. The CDR3 DNA, read in part, is TGTGCCAGTAGTATCAAGGATGGC.

To note about this clone: Coverage ceases 3 residues before the CDR3 finishes, and the germline J gene fills in the end. The gene calls are TRBV29-1 and TRBJ2-7; D ambiguous. The CDR3 is 13 residues long. Per the germline V gene, CDR1 is SQVTM and CDR2 is ANQGSEA. Deletions cut 5 bases from V and 3 bases from J, with 14 bases between. The CDR3 spells CSVYEPRSYEQYF. The covered CDR3 bases are TGCAGCGTTTACGAACCCCGTAGCTACGAG.

A remark on this clone: The DNA ends 3 residues before the CDR3 does, and the rest of the CDR3 is filled in from the germline J gene. J is TRBJ2-7 and V is TRBV7-3; 8 bases agree with TRBD1. J lost 3 bases, V lost 5 bases, and 3 bases had no gene match. CDR1 SGHTA and CDR2 FQGTGA come from the germline V gene. This CDR3 spans 13 amino acids. The covered CDR3 bases are TGTGCCAGCAGCCGGACAGGGAGCTACGAG. Translated: CASSRTGSYE. The CDR3 as a whole reads CASSRTGSYEQYF.

Comment on this clone: Sequencing ends 3 residues short of the CDR3 end; the germline J gene provides the rest. The chain employs TRBV5-1 and TRBJ1-6, with D tentatively TRBD1 (5 bases). The germline V gene encodes CDR1 SGHRS and CDR2 YFSETQ. Trimming stripped 0 bases from V and 9 bases from J, with 10 bases between. This CDR3 region has 14 residues. The sequenced CDR3 bases are TGCGCCAGCAGCTTGGCTACAGGTAGTTCACCC. It yields the protein CASSLATGSSP. The whole CDR3 sequence is CASSLATGSSPLHF.

This clone is called medium-sized based on its frequency. The read ends 3 residues shy of where the CDR3 ends; the end is completed using the germline J gene. This chain connects TRBV4-2 to TRBJ2-1; 15 bases are shared with TRBD2. V was clipped by 4 bases and J by 0 bases; unmatched bases: 10. Germline CDR1 is LGHNA and CDR2 is YNFKEQ. The CDR3 runs to 20 residues. CDR3 DNA (partial): TGTGCCAGCAGCCCTCTTGGGACTAGCGGGAGGCCCAGCTCCTACAATGAG. As protein: CASSPLGTSGRPSSYNE. The entire CDR3 is CASSPLGTSGRPSSYNEQFF.

A remark on this clone: The read halts 3 residues ahead of the CDR3 end, with the missing end drawn from the germline J gene. V and J are TRBV29-1 and TRBJ2-1; TRBD1 matches at 10 bases. This CDR3 contains 13 residues. V shed 7 bases, J shed 9 bases, and the junction held 9 bases outside the gene matches. Germline V gene sequence: CDR1 SQVTM, CDR2 ANQGSEA. The sequenced part of the CDR3 DNA is TGCAGCGGCACAGGGACAGGGGATCTTGAG. Its protein is CSGTGTGDLE. The full CDR3 protein is CSGTGTGDLEQFF.

As concerns this clone: Read sequence stops 3 residues before the CDR3 end, and the germline J gene provides the missing end. The chain couples TRBV7-2 to TRBJ1-2; D call uncertain. The CDR3 totals 14 residues. Germline V CDR1 and CDR2: SGHTA, FQGNSA. V was shortened by 1 base and J by 4 bases, with 10 bases between the two germline ends. The CDR3 here is CASSLGRSLYGYTF. CDR3 bases read: TGTGCCAGCAGCTTAGGGCGGAGCCTCTATGGC. Full variable domain (remainder filled in from reference TRBV7-2 and TRBJ1-2): GAGVSQSPSNKVTEKGKDVELRCDPISGHTALYWYRQSLGQGLEFLIYFQGNSAPDKSGLPSDRFSAERTGGSVSTLTIQRTQQEDSAVYLCASSLGRSLYGYTFGSGTRLTVV.

On this clone: The CDR3 is cut off 3 residues early in the read; its end comes from the germline J gene. The rearrangement links TRBV5-6 to TRBJ2-7; TRBD1 agrees at 9 bases. The CDR3 totals 15 residues. Per the germline V gene, CDR1 is SGHDT and CDR2 is YYEEEE. V was pared by 4 bases and J by 0 bases, with 5 bases of the junction left unmatched. CDR3 region: CASSIGTGSSYEQYF. The covered CDR3 bases are TGTGCCAGCAGCATCGGGACAGGGAGCTCCTACGAG. Using reference TRBV5-6 and TRBJ2-7 for the parts outside the CDR3, the full variable domain is DAGVTQSPTHLIKTRGQQVTLRCSPKSGHDTVSWYQQALGQGPQFIFQYYEEEERQRGNFPDRFSGHQFPNYSSELNVNALLLGDSALYLCASSIGTGSSYEQYFGPGTRLTVT.

The DNA read from the CDR3 is TGTGCCAGCAGTTACGGTGGGGGGACCCACAATCAGCCG. The encoded protein is CASSYGGGTHNQP. The full CDR3 is CASSYGGGTHNQPQYF. The chain has TRBV6-2 or TRBV6-3 and TRBJ2-3; D possibly corresponds to TRBD2 (6 bases). The read ends 3 residues shy of where the CDR3 ends; the end is completed using the germline J gene. The germline V gene has CDR1 MNHEY and CDR2 SVGEGT. The CDR3 extends over 16 amino acids.